This is a list of T cell receptor beta chains from one sample in a study of blood T cell repertoires in COVID-19. The assay was immunoSEQ multiplex PCR, and TCRdb's table has in-frame clones only and misses some. The top ten hold about 6% of the sample, which has under 300,000 clones, about nine tenths seen once. Sequenced sample: PBMCs or T cells enriched from blood (not recorded which). The origin of the receptors is a woman between 25 and 40 years old with acute COVID-19. Both conserved end residues are part of each CDR3. Each record gives: CDR3 length, D gene, J gene, V gene, clone size, CDR3 DNA, CDR3 protein. The D gene is left open where the match is weak. Clone size is stated in some rows and not others, as once, few, many or a class when expanded.

CDR3 length: 14
D gene: -
J gene: TRBJ1-2
V gene: TRBV27
clone size: once
CDR3 DNA: TGTGCCAGCAAACCCCGGGAGATTAACTATGGCTACACCTTC
CDR3 protein: CASKPREINYGYTF

CDR3 length: 14
D gene: -
J gene: TRBJ2-7
V gene: TRBV6-2/TRBV6-3
clone size: -
CDR3 DNA: TGTGCCAGCAGCCGCCGGGACATTACCTACGAGCAGTACTTC
CDR3 protein: CASSRRDITYEQYF

CDR3 length: 14
D gene: TRBD1
J gene: TRBJ1-3
V gene: TRBV29-1
clone size: -
CDR3 DNA: TGCAGCGTCCGACCCCAGGGGGCTGGAAACACCATATATTTT
CDR3 protein: CSVRPQGAGNTIYF

CDR3 length: 15
D gene: TRBD1
J gene: TRBJ1-2
V gene: TRBV15
clone size: -
CDR3 DNA: TGTGCCACCAGCAGACCGGGACAGGGACCGAATGGCTACACCTTC
CDR3 protein: CATSRPGQGPNGYTF

CDR3 length: 15
D gene: TRBD2
J gene: TRBJ2-3
V gene: TRBV3-1/TRBV3-2
clone size: -
CDR3 DNA: TGTGCCAGCAGCCAAGATCGGGGGGGGGCAGATACGCAGTATTTT
CDR3 protein: CASSQDRGGADTQYF

CDR3 length: 16
D gene: TRBD1
J gene: TRBJ1-4
V gene: TRBV27
clone size: -
CDR3 DNA: TGTGCCAGCAGTCCATGGGGACAGGGGCCAGATGAAAAACTGTTTTTT
CDR3 protein: CASSPWGQGPDEKLFF

CDR3 length: 15
D gene: -
J gene: TRBJ1-4
V gene: TRBV6-4
clone size: -
CDR3 DNA: TGTGCCAGCTCGAGGGAATCAGGGGCAGGGGAAAAACTGTTTTTT
CDR3 protein: CASSRESGAGEKLFF

CDR3 length: 14
D gene: TRBD1
J gene: TRBJ2-1
V gene: TRBV19
clone size: -
CDR3 DNA: TGTGCCAGTAGTAATGGACAGGCATCCCTAGAGCAGTTCTTC
CDR3 protein: CASSNGQASLEQFF

CDR3 length: 13
D gene: -
J gene: TRBJ1-2
V gene: TRBV28
clone size: -
CDR3 DNA: TGTGCCAGCAGCAGTGGACTAGCCTATGGCTACACCTTC
CDR3 protein: CASSSGLAYGYTF

CDR3 length: 13
D gene: -
J gene: TRBJ2-7
V gene: TRBV3-1/TRBV3-2
clone size: -
CDR3 DNA: TGTGCCAGCAGCCAAGCCAGAAACTACGAGCAGTACTTC
CDR3 protein: CASSQARNYEQYF

CDR3 length: 15
D gene: TRBD1
J gene: TRBJ1-6
V gene: TRBV19
clone size: once
CDR3 DNA: TGTGCCAGTAGTACTACAGGGGGCCTTAATTCACCCCTCCACTTT
CDR3 protein: CASSTTGGLNSPLHF

CDR3 length: 14
D gene: TRBD2
J gene: TRBJ2-1
V gene: TRBV10-3
clone size: -
CDR3 DNA: TGTGCCATCAGTGAGTCAATAGCGGGAGGTGAGCAGTTCTTC
CDR3 protein: CAISESIAGGEQFF

CDR3 length: 12
D gene: -
J gene: TRBJ2-3
V gene: TRBV6-5
clone size: -
CDR3 DNA: TGTGCCAGCAACAGGGGAGGAGATACGCAGTATTTT
CDR3 protein: CASNRGGDTQYF

CDR3 length: 15
D gene: TRBD1
J gene: TRBJ1-2
V gene: TRBV19
clone size: -
CDR3 DNA: TGTGCCAGCCACGATCCGGGACAGGGGGAATTTGGCTACACCTTC
CDR3 protein: CASHDPGQGEFGYTF